These T cell receptor beta chains were read from a single sample in a study of vaccination and CD4 T cells after COVID-19. Each CDR3 protein is one row after TCRdb ran MiXCR on the PCR reads. This repertoire shows about 6,500 distinct CDR3 sequences, less than 20% found once; its top ten account for around 20%. Their recognized antigens are unknown. The specimen sequenced was CD4+ T cells from blood, cultured in vitro. These receptor sequences come from a human donor who had recovered from COVID-19. The CDR3 runs from the conserved cysteine through the conserved F or W. Each record gives: J gene, D gene, clone size, V gene, CDR3 protein, CDR3 DNA. A D gene is named only where the DNA matches it firmly. Clone sizes are given selectively: once, few, many, or a class where the clone is expanded.

j_gene: TRBJ2-7; d_gene: NA; abundance: NA; v_gene: TRBV20-1; CDR3aa: CSAREAWRNEQYF; CDR3nt: TGCAGTGCTAGAGAGGCGTGGCGCAACGAGCAGTACTTC
j_gene: TRBJ2-1; d_gene: TRBD2; abundance: NA; v_gene: TRBV7-2; CDR3aa: CASSLMSRSGTSGGPRYNEQFF; CDR3nt: TGTGCCAGCAGCTTAATGAGTAGGAGTGGGACTAGCGGGGGCCCGCGCTACAATGAGCAGTTCTTC
j_gene: TRBJ2-4; d_gene: TRBD1; abundance: few; v_gene: TRBV19; CDR3aa: CASSPPGTANIQYF; CDR3nt: TGTGCCAGTAGTCCGCCCGGGACAGCGAACATTCAGTACTTC
j_gene: TRBJ2-7; d_gene: NA; abundance: NA; v_gene: TRBV6-1; CDR3aa: CASSEQGSTYEQYF; CDR3nt: TGTGCCAGCAGTGAACAGGGGTCAACCTACGAGCAGTACTTC
j_gene: TRBJ1-1; d_gene: NA; abundance: few; v_gene: TRBV25-1; CDR3aa: CASSGKGFAEAFF; CDR3nt: TGTGCCAGCAGTGGGAAGGGGTTCGCTGAAGCTTTCTTT
j_gene: TRBJ2-5; d_gene: NA; abundance: NA; v_gene: TRBV19; CDR3aa: CASSIDDKTQYF; CDR3nt: TGTGCCAGTAGTATCGACGACAAGACCCAGTACTTC
j_gene: TRBJ2-5; d_gene: TRBD1; abundance: NA; v_gene: TRBV6-2/TRBV6-3; CDR3aa: CASSRGQGETQYF; CDR3nt: TGTGCCAGCAGCCGAGGACAGGGCGAGACCCAGTACTTC
j_gene: TRBJ1-6; d_gene: TRBD1; abundance: medium-sized; v_gene: TRBV7-9; CDR3aa: CASSLGQDNSPLHF; CDR3nt: TGTGCCAGCAGCCTTGGACAGGATAATTCACCCCTCCACTTT
j_gene: TRBJ2-3; d_gene: TRBD2; abundance: NA; v_gene: TRBV6-1; CDR3aa: CASSTRLAGSTDTQYF; CDR3nt: TGTGCCAGCAGTACAAGACTAGCGGGGTCCACAGATACGCAGTATTTT
j_gene: TRBJ2-3; d_gene: NA; abundance: NA; v_gene: TRBV5-1; CDR3aa: CASSLAASVSADTQYF; CDR3nt: TGCGCCAGCAGCTTGGCCGCGAGCGTCAGTGCAGATACGCAGTATTTT
j_gene: TRBJ1-2; d_gene: TRBD1; abundance: NA; v_gene: TRBV28; CDR3aa: CASSSGTGLGYTF; CDR3nt: TGTGCCAGCAGTTCCGGGACAGGGTTAGGCTACACCTTC
j_gene: TRBJ2-7; d_gene: NA; abundance: few; v_gene: TRBV6-5; CDR3aa: CASSSRRVGKGHEQYF; CDR3nt: TGTGCCAGCAGTTCGAGACGGGTGGGGAAAGGCCACGAGCAGTACTTC
j_gene: TRBJ1-1; d_gene: NA; abundance: NA; v_gene: TRBV5-4; CDR3aa: CASNPAGTNTEAFF; CDR3nt: TGTGCCAGCAACCCGGCAGGCACGAACACTGAAGCTTTCTTT
j_gene: TRBJ1-6; d_gene: NA; abundance: few; v_gene: TRBV19; CDR3aa: CASSIDRYNSPLHF; CDR3nt: TGTGCCAGTAGTATCGATAGGTATAATTCACCCCTCCACTTT
j_gene: TRBJ1-2; d_gene: TRBD1; abundance: medium-sized; v_gene: TRBV6-1; CDR3aa: CASSEPGGPHYGYTF; CDR3nt: TGTGCCAGCAGTGAACCAGGGGGCCCCCACTATGGCTACACCTTC
j_gene: TRBJ2-1; d_gene: NA; abundance: NA; v_gene: TRBV11-2; CDR3aa: CASSFYRSGGSSYNEQFF; CDR3nt: TGTGCCAGCAGCTTTTATAGGTCCGGGGGATCGAGTTACAATGAGCAGTTCTTC
j_gene: TRBJ2-3; d_gene: TRBD2; abundance: few; v_gene: TRBV11-2; CDR3aa: CASSLVGTSGRGTQYF; CDR3nt: TGTGCCAGCAGCTTAGTTGGAACTAGCGGGAGAGGTACGCAGTATTTT
j_gene: TRBJ2-3; d_gene: NA; abundance: few; v_gene: TRBV11-2; CDR3aa: CASSHSGGASTDTQYF; CDR3nt: TGTGCCAGCAGTCATAGTGGGGGGGCTAGCACAGATACGCAGTATTTT